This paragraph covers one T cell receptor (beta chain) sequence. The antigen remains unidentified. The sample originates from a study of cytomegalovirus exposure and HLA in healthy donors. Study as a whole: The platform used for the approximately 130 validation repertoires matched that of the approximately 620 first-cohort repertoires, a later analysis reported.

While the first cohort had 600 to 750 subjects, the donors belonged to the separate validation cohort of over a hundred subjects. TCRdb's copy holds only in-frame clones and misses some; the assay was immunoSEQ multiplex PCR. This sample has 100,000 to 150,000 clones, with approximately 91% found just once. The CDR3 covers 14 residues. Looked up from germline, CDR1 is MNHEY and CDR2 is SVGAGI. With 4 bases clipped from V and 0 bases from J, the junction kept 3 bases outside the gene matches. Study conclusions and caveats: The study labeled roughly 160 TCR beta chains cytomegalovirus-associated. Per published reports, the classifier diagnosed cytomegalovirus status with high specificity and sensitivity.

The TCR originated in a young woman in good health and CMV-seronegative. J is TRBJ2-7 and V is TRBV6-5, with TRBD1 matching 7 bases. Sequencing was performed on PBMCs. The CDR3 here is CASSSGTASYEQYF. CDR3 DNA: TGTGCCAGCAGTTCCGGGACAGCCTCCTACGAGCAGTACTTC.